This is a list of T cell receptor beta chains from one sample in a study of T cells in Graves' hyperthyroidism and ophthalmopathy. Via MiXCR, TCRdb re-called the multiplex PCR reads, giving one row per CDR3 protein. The repertoire holds some 400,000 distinct CDR3 sequences, about a fifth seen once, with about 3.7% in the top ten. The source material was blood. The receptor set was obtained from a woman aged 18-29 years with Graves' hyperthyroidism. Both conserved end residues are part of each CDR3. The D gene is left open where the match is weak. Expanded clones get a size class; other rows say once, few or many, or leave the size out.

>many|-|TRBJ2-2|TRBV20-1
TGCAGTGCTACCAGAGGGGCGCTTGCCACCGGGGAGCTGTTTTTT
CSATRGALATGELFF
>many|-|TRBJ1-1|TRBV6-1
TGTGCCAGCAGTGAAGCGGGTGGGGGAGCTTTCTTT
CASSEAGGGAFF
>-|TRBD1|TRBJ2-7|TRBV15
TGTGCCACCAGCAGCGCCCGGACAGGCTACGAGCAGTACTTC
CATSSARTGYEQYF
>-|-|TRBJ2-2|TRBV5-1
TGCGCCAGCAGCTTGAAACCCGGGGAGCTGTTTTTT
CASSLKPGELFF
>many|-|TRBJ1-1|TRBV5-1
TGCGCCAGCAGCTTGCTTAAGGGAACGGGAACTGAAGCTTTCTTT
CASSLLKGTGTEAFF
>few|-|TRBJ2-7|TRBV6-1
TGTGCCAGCAGACCCCTGATAGGATCGTCCGATCAGTACTTC
CASRPLIGSSDQYF
>few|-|TRBJ2-7|TRBV9
TGTGCCAGCAGCGTAGGCGACGTCACCTACGAGCAGTGCTTC
CASSVGDVTYEQCF
>many|TRBD1|TRBJ1-2|TRBV12-3/TRBV12-4
TGTGCCAGCAGTTTAGACGGGACAGGGACATCGGAAACCTTC
CASSLDGTGTSETF
>few|-|TRBJ2-5|TRBV5-8
TGTGCCAGCAGCCCCCTTGGGGGGCCGCGGGAGACCCAGTACTTC
CASSPLGGPRETQYF
>many|-|TRBJ1-2|TRBV10-2
TGCGCCAGCAGTGAGTCCGACCGGACGGAGGGCTACACCTTC
CASSESDRTEGYTF
>many|-|TRBJ1-2|TRBV19
TGTGCCAGTAATCTGGGGACTTATGGCTACACCTTC
CASNLGTYGYTF
>few|-|TRBJ1-2|TRBV6-1
TGTGCCAGCAGTAGGGGGGGATACTATGGCTACACCTTC
CASSRGGYYGYTF
>-|TRBD1|TRBJ2-4|TRBV11-1
TGTGCCAGCAGCTATAGGACAGGCCTGCCCAAAAACATTCAGTACTTC
CASSYRTGLPKNIQYF
>many|-|TRBJ2-7|TRBV27
TGTGCCAGCAACTCCCCCTCCCACGAGCAGTACTTC
CASNSPSHEQYF
>many|-|TRBJ1-5|TRBV6-1
TGTGCCAGCATCGGGGGCAATCAGCCCCAGCATTTT
CASIGGNQPQHF
>many|TRBD2|TRBJ2-7|TRBV2
TGTGCCAGCAGTGCCGGCGGGGGGAGGGTTAGCGAGCAGTACTTC
CASSAGGGRVSEQYF
>many|-|TRBJ2-5|TRBV18
TGTGCCAGCTCACCTTCCCTTGGACTAACTCAAGAGACCCAGTACTTC
CASSPSLGLTQETQYF
>many|TRBD1|TRBJ1-2|TRBV5-6
TGTGCCAGCAGCTTGAGAGGGGGCTACTATGGCTACACCTTC
CASSLRGGYYGYTF
>medium-sized|TRBD1|TRBJ1-5|TRBV12-3/TRBV12-4
TGTGCCAGCAGTTTACTGACAGGGCGACAGCCCCAGCATTTT
CASSLLTGRQPQHF
>few|TRBD1|TRBJ1-1|TRBV3-1
TGTGCCAGCGGCCGAAAACAGGGGGAGGGAGCTTTCTTT
CASGRKQGEGAFF
>-|TRBD2|TRBJ2-5|TRBV5-1
TGCGCCAGCAGCTTGACTAGCGGGGGCGTGATGGAGACCCAGTACTTC
CASSLTSGGVMETQYF
>many|TRBD2|TRBJ2-7|TRBV6-2/TRBV6-3
TGTGCCAGCAGTTACTGGATATCGGGGGGGCCCCGAGCCTACGAGCAGTACTTC
CASSYWISGGPRAYEQYF
>many|TRBD1|TRBJ1-1|TRBV5-1
TGCGCCAGCAGCCAGGATATTGGACAGGGGGGACCTGAAGCTTTCTTT
CASSQDIGQGGPEAFF
>many|-|TRBJ1-1|TRBV15
TGTGCCACCAGCAGGACGGGACGCAGCACTGAAGCTTTCTTT
CATSRTGRSTEAFF
>many|-|TRBJ2-5|TRBV11-1
TGTGCCAGCAGCCTCCACCTGAAGGGGAAACAAGAGACCCAGTACTTC
CASSLHLKGKQETQYF
>many|-|TRBJ2-7|TRBV9
TGTGCCAGCAGCCTGGGTGGGGGTACGACCTACGAGCAGTACTTC
CASSLGGGTTYEQYF
>many|-|TRBJ1-2|TRBV6-1
TGTGCCAGCAGCGAACAGGGTTCTAACTATGGCTACACCTTC
CASSEQGSNYGYTF
>many|-|TRBJ2-3|TRBV6-5
TGTGCCAGCAGTTACACTTCGGGGGCAGATACGCAGTATTTT
CASSYTSGADTQYF
>many|-|TRBJ1-5|TRBV12-3/TRBV12-4
TGTGCCAGCAGTTTACAAGCGAAAGGAAATCAGCCCCAGCATTTT
CASSLQAKGNQPQHF
>few|-|TRBJ2-3|TRBV20-1
TGCAGTGCTAGAGATGTTTGGGGGGCGGGGACAGATACGCAGTATTTT
CSARDVWGAGTDTQYF
>-|TRBD2|TRBJ2-7|TRBV6-2/TRBV6-3
TGTGCCAGCAGTCCAACCTTAGGGACTAGCGGTTCCTACGATCAGTACTTC
CASSPTLGTSGSYDQYF
>many|TRBD1|TRBJ1-2|TRBV30
TGTGCCTGGCGCTCATCGGGGGCAGGGGGCGGTGGCTACACCTTC
CAWRSSGAGGGGYTF
>-|TRBD1|TRBJ2-7|TRBV3-1
TGTGCCAGCAGCCAAGGCTGGGGACAGGGAGGCTACGAGCAGTACTTC
CASSQGWGQGGYEQYF
>many|-|TRBJ2-5|TRBV7-6
TGTGCCAGCAGCCTCCTCCAAGAGACCCAGTACTTC
CASSLLQETQYF
>few|-|TRBJ1-1|TRBV5-1
TGCGCCAGCAGCTTCGGCAGTGGGGGGAATGCTTTCTTT
CASSFGSGGNAFF
>many|-|TRBJ2-7|TRBV2
TGTGCCAGCAACCCGACCCTCTACGAGCAGTACTTC
CASNPTLYEQYF
>-|-|TRBJ2-2|TRBV12-3/TRBV12-4
TGTGCCAGCTGCGAAGGGGCTAGCACCGGGGAGCTGTTTTTT
CASCEGASTGELFF
>-|-|TRBJ1-1|TRBV3-1
TGTGCCAGCCAACAGGGTTACGTGAACACTGAAGCTTTCTTT
CASQQGYVNTEAFF
>many|-|TRBJ1-1|TRBV10-1
TGCGCCAGCAGAGGACAGCACACTGAAGCTTTCTTT
CASRGQHTEAFF
>many|TRBD2|TRBJ2-5|TRBV20-1
TGCAGTGCCCGGGGGGGACGGTGGTACCAAGAGACCCAGTACTTC
CSARGGRWYQETQYF
>-|TRBD1|TRBJ1-2|TRBV12-3/TRBV12-4
TGTGCCAGCAGACCGACAGGGAGCTATGGCTACACCTTC
CASRPTGSYGYTF
>many|-|TRBJ2-4|TRBV10-2
TGCGCCAGCAGTGTGGGCCCCCGGGACATTCAGTACTTC
CASSVGPRDIQYF